Listed below are T cell receptor beta chains from one sample, sequenced in a study of OX40 agonist ivuxolimab in advanced cancers. TCRdb's table, derived via immunoSEQ multiplex PCR, lists solely in-frame clones and lacks some. The sample lists 50,000 or so clones; about 87% were seen once. This sample comprised CD4+ or CD8+ T cells sorted from blood, obtained in a trial of the OX40 agonist ivuxolimab. These receptors were obtained from an adult with an advanced solid tumor such as melanoma, head and neck, liver or kidney cancer. CDR3s include the opening cysteine and the closing phenylalanine or tryptophan. A D gene is named only where the DNA matches it firmly. Some rows have no size entry. The others give once, few or many, or a class for an expanded clone.

clone_size	d_call	v_call	j_call	cdr3_nt	cdr3_aa
-	TRBD2	TRBV6-5	TRBJ2-5	TGTGCCAGCAGTACTAGCGGGAGGGAGACCCAGTACTTC	CASSTSGRETQYF
-	-	TRBV5-1	TRBJ2-7	TGCGCCAGCAGCGCCAATGACTACGAGCAGTACTTC	CASSANDYEQYF
once	TRBD1	TRBV28	TRBJ1-4	TGTGCCAGCACCCCGGCCGGGACAGGGGGCCGTGAAAAACTGTTTTTT	CASTPAGTGGREKLFF
-	TRBD1	TRBV18	TRBJ2-7	TGTGCCAGCTCACAACCGGGACAGGGGGTCTACGAGCAGTACTTC	CASSQPGQGVYEQYF
-	TRBD1	TRBV5-6	TRBJ1-5	TGTGCCAGCAGCTTATATGCTACAGGGGGCCTTCAGCCCCAGCATTTT	CASSLYATGGLQPQHF
-	-	TRBV7-9	TRBJ2-5	TGTGCCAGCAGCTTCATCGTTGGAGGAGCCGGAGAGACCCAGTACTTC	CASSFIVGGAGETQYF
-	TRBD2	TRBV6-4	TRBJ2-2	TGTGCCAGCAAAGGGCTAGCGGGAGCCGGGGAGCTGTTTTTT	CASKGLAGAGELFF
-	TRBD2	TRBV11-2	TRBJ2-5	TGTGCCAGCAGCTCCGGGAGGGCAGAGACCCAGTACTTC	CASSSGRAETQYF
once	-	TRBV6-5	TRBJ1-2	TGTGCCAGCAGTTACCGGGAAAGCTATGGCTACACCTTC	CASSYRESYGYTF
-	-	TRBV14	TRBJ2-1	TGTGCCAGCAGCCAAAATCAGTTCTACAATGAGCAGTTCTTC	CASSQNQFYNEQFF
-	-	TRBV15	TRBJ2-5	TGTGCCACCAGCAGAGACCTTGGGGTCGAGACCCAGTACTTC	CATSRDLGVETQYF
-	TRBD2	TRBV13	TRBJ2-2	TGTGCCAGCAGTTTACATGCGGGAGGGGGCACCGGGGAGCTGTTTTTT	CASSLHAGGGTGELFF
-	-	TRBV4-1	TRBJ2-2	TGCGCCAGCAGCCGTAGCACTGGATTGCCGAACACCGGGGAGCTGTTTTTT	CASSRSTGLPNTGELFF
once	-	TRBV5-1	TRBJ2-5	TGCGCCAGCAGAATAAATCCGGGGGCTGAGACCCAGTACTTC	CASRINPGAETQYF
-	TRBD1	TRBV2	TRBJ1-2	TGTGCCAGCACTGCATCCGGGACAGGTTATGGCTACACCTTC	CASTASGTGYGYTF
few	-	TRBV14	TRBJ2-3	TGTGCCAGCAGCCAAGTGGTAGTAGATACGCAGTATTTT	CASSQVVVDTQYF
-	-	TRBV29-1	TRBJ1-1	TGCAGCGTTGAAGATTTAGGTGAAGCTTTCTTT	CSVEDLGEAFF
-	-	TRBV28	TRBJ1-1	TGTGCCAGCAGTTTTGGGCAGATGAACACTGAAGCTTTCTTT	CASSFGQMNTEAFF
-	TRBD2	TRBV7-9	TRBJ2-7	TGTGCCAGCAGCCCGTCGGGAGGCTACGAGCAGTACTTC	CASSPSGGYEQYF
-	-	TRBV2	TRBJ1-5	TGTGCCAGCACACAGGGCGGGAGTCAGCCCCAGCATTTT	CASTQGGSQPQHF
-	-	TRBV5-1	TRBJ2-5	TGCGCCAGCAGCCCTTACCCCTTAGAGACCCAGTACTTC	CASSPYPLETQYF
-	-	TRBV2	TRBJ2-7	TGTGCCAGCAGTGCGGGCCCCTACGAGCAGTACTTC	CASSAGPYEQYF
-	-	TRBV6-6	TRBJ2-7	TGTGCCAGCAGATTCCAAGGACACGACGAGCAGTACTTC	CASRFQGHDEQYF
once	TRBD2	TRBV19	TRBJ2-1	TGTGCCAGTATAGGGACTAGCGGGGGCACCTACAATGAGCAGTTCTTC	CASIGTSGGTYNEQFF
-	TRBD2	TRBV30	TRBJ2-7	TGTGCCTGGAGTCTAAGCGGGAGAAGGGGGGAGCAGTACTTC	CAWSLSGRRGEQYF
-	TRBD1	TRBV18	TRBJ2-7	TGTGCCAGCTCATCCGGGACAGGGATGTTCGGAGAGCAGTACTTC	CASSSGTGMFGEQYF
-	-	TRBV7-8	TRBJ1-2	TGTGCCAGCAGCTTAGGTGCGGGGGCTGGCTATGGCTACACCTTC	CASSLGAGAGYGYTF
-	-	TRBV18	TRBJ2-5	TGTGCCAGCTCACGGGGGGCAGTGAGAGAGACCCAGTACTTC	CASSRGAVRETQYF
-	-	TRBV6-6	TRBJ2-5	TGTGCCAGCAGCCGCGGGGACAGTCAAGAGACCCAGTACTTC	CASSRGDSQETQYF
few	-	TRBV6-1	TRBJ1-1	TGTGCCAGCAGGTTCTCTTCAGGGGAAGCTTTCTTT	CASRFSSGEAFF
-	-	TRBV2	TRBJ1-6	TGTGCCAGCAGTGAATTGGGCGGCCATAATTCACCCCTCCACTTT	CASSELGGHNSPLHF
-	TRBD1	TRBV7-9	TRBJ2-5	TGTGCCAGCAGCGCCGGGACAGCCTTCCAAGAGACCCAGTACTTC	CASSAGTAFQETQYF
-	-	TRBV5-4	TRBJ2-5	TGTGCCAGCAAAGGGGGGCCACCACAAGAGACCCAGTACTTC	CASKGGPPQETQYF
-	-	TRBV30	TRBJ2-4	TGTGCCTGGAGTGTAGGGCGAGCAAGGATTCAGTACTTC	CAWSVGRARIQYF
-	-	TRBV6-6	TRBJ2-7	TGTGCCAGCAGTTACGGGCCCGGCAGAAGCTCCTACGAGCAGTACTTC	CASSYGPGRSSYEQYF
-	TRBD2	TRBV5-1	TRBJ2-7	TGCGCCAGCAGCTCGGGACTAGGTGATGAGCAGTACTTC	CASSSGLGDEQYF
-	-	TRBV10-3	TRBJ2-1	TGTGCCATCAGTGAGTCGAAACTAGCACCCCCCCACAATGAGCAGTTCTTC	CAISESKLAPPHNEQFF
once	TRBD2	TRBV5-1	TRBJ2-3	TGCGCCAGCAGCTTGCAAACTAGCGGGAGAGATACGCAGTATTTT	CASSLQTSGRDTQYF
once	-	TRBV30	TRBJ2-1	TGTGCCTGGAGTTTGTTAGCGGATAATTACAATGAGCAGTTCTTC	CAWSLLADNYNEQFF
-	-	TRBV2	TRBJ1-6	TGTGCCAGCAGTTTCCAGTCATCACCCCTCCACTTT	CASSFQSSPLHF
-	-	TRBV14	TRBJ2-2	TGTGCCAGCAGCCCGTGGGCTTCTAACACCGGGGAGCTGTTTTTT	CASSPWASNTGELFF
-	-	TRBV19	TRBJ2-2	TGTGCCAGTAGCCCATTCACCGGGGAGCTGTTTTTT	CASSPFTGELFF
-	-	TRBV7-2	TRBJ2-7	TGTGCCAGCAGCCCTTGGCTCCGTTACGAGCAGTACTTC	CASSPWLRYEQYF
-	-	TRBV7-3	TRBJ2-3	TGTGCCAGCAGCTTAACCGGGCCAGATACGCAGTATTTT	CASSLTGPDTQYF
-	-	TRBV18	TRBJ2-4	TGTGCCAGCTCACCAAATGTCCGGGCGGACATTCAGTACTTC	CASSPNVRADIQYF
-	-	TRBV30	TRBJ2-1	TGTGCCTGGAGTGTAGGGCAGGGGCATCTCAATGAGCAGTTCTTC	CAWSVGQGHLNEQFF
-	-	TRBV7-2	TRBJ2-3	TGTGCCAGCAGCTCCTCCCTCGGGAGTGGTACGCAGTATTTT	CASSSSLGSGTQYF
once	-	TRBV10-3	TRBJ2-7	TGTGCCATCAGTGAGTCACCGGGGGCGCCCTACGAGCAGTACTTC	CAISESPGAPYEQYF
-	TRBD1	TRBV9	TRBJ1-1	TGTGCCAGCAGCTTGGAAAGACAGGGGAATCGGAGGAACACTGAAGCTTTCTTT	CASSLERQGNRRNTEAFF